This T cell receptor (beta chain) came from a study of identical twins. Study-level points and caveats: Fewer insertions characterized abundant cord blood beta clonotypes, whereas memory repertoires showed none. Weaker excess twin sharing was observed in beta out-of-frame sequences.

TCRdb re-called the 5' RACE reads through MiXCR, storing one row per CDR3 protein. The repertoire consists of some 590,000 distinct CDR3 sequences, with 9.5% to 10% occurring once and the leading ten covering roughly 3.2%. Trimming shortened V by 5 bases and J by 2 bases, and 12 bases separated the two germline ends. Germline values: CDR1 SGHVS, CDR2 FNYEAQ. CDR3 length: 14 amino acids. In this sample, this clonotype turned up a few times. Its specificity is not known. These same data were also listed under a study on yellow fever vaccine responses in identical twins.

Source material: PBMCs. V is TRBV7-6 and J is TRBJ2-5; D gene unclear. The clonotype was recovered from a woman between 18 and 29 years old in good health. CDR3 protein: CASSPSVLQETQYF. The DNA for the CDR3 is TGTGCCAGCAGCCCGTCGGTCCTTCAAGAGACCCAGTACTTC.